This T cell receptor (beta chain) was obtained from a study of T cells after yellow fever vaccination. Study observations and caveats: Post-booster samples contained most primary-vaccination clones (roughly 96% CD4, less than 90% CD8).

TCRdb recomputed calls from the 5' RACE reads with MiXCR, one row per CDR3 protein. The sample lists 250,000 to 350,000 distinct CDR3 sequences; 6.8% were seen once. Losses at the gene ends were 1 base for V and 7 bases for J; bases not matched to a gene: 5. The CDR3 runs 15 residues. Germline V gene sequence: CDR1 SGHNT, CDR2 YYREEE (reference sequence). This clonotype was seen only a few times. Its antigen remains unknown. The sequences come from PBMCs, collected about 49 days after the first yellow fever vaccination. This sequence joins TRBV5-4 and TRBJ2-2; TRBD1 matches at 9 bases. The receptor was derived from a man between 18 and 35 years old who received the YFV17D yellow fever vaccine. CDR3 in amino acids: CASSLTGGRIGELFF. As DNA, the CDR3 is TGTGCCAGCAGCTTGACAGGGGGCAGAATCGGGGAGCTGTTTTTT.